This TCR beta chain was sequenced in a study of radiotherapy plus CTLA-4 blockade in lung cancer. Repertoires were generated with immunoSEQ multiplex PCR, while TCRdb's copy carries only in-frame clones and drops some. The table shows approximately 76,000 clones, with 60% to 85% occurring only once. CDR3 length: 14 residues. Germline V gives CDR1 SGHRS, CDR2 YFSETQ. Trimming took 4 bases from V and 2 from J, leaving 12 bases between them. This receptor was taken from a human donor with non-small cell lung cancer who had a partial response to radiotherapy plus ipilimumab. Some clones in this sample may be carry-over from other donors' samples. The sequencing here drew on peripheral blood, taken from a patient treated with radiotherapy plus ipilimumab. The genes are TRBV5-1 and TRBJ1-2; D remains ambiguous. The CDR3 bases are TGCGCCAGCAGCACTGACGGGTCGAACTATGGCTACACCTTC. It is translated as CASSTDGSNYGYTF. The whole variable domain, filled in from reference TRBV5-1 and TRBJ1-2, reads KAGVTQTPRYLIKTRGQQVTLSCSPISGHRSVSWYQQTPGQGLQFLFEYFSETQRNKGNFPGRFSGRQFSNSRSEMNVSTLELGDSALYLCASSTDGSNYGYTFGSGTRLTVV.